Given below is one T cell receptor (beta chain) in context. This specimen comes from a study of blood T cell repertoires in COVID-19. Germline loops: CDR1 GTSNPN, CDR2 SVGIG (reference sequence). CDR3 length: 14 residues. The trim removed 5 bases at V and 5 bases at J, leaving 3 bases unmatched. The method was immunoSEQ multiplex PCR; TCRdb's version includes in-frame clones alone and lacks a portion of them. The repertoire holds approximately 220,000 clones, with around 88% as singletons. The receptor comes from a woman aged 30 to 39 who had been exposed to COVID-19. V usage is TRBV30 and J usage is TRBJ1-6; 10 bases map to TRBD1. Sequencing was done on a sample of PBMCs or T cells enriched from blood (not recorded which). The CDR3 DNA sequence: TGTGCCTGGGGGACAGGGGCGAATAATTCACCCCTCCACTTT. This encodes CAWGTGANNSPLHF. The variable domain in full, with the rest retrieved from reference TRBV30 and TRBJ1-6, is SQTIHQWPATLVQPVGSPLSLECTVEGTSNPNLYWYRQAAGRGLQLLFYSVGIGQISSEVPQNLSASRPQDRQFILSSKKLLLSDSGFYLCAWGTGANNSPLHFGNGTRLTVT.